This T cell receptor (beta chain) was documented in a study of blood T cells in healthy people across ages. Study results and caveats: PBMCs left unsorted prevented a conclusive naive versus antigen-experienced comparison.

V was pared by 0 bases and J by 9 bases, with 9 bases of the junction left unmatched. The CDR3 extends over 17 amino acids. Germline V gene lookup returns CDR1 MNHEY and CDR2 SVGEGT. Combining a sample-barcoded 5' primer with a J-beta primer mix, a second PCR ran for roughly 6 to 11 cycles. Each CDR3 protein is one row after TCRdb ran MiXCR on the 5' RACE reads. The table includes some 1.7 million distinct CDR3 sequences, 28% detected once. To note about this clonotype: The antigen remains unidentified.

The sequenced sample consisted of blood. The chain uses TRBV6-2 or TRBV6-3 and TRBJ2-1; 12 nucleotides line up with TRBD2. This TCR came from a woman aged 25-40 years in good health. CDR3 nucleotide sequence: TGTGCCAGCAGTTACTCCACACTAGCGGGAGGAGGAGGTGAGCAGTTCTTC. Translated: CASSYSTLAGGGGEQFF.